This T cell receptor (beta chain) was sequenced during a study of T cell changes during pregnancy in multiple sclerosis. The germline CDR1 and CDR2 sequences are SGHKS and YYEKEE (reference sequence). Trimming stripped 1 base from V and 4 bases from J, with 8 bases between. This CDR3 is built from 13 residues. TCRdb's table, derived via immunoSEQ multiplex PCR, lists solely in-frame clones and lacks some. The top ten hold approximately 5.7% of the sample, which has approximately 66,000 clones, roughly 90% seen once. This TCR derives from a female donor with multiple sclerosis, enrolled in a pregnancy study. The V and J genes are TRBV5-5 and TRBJ1-1; possibly TRBD1 for D (5 bases). The material was CD8+ T cells from peripheral blood mononuclear cells, obtained before pregnancy. The DNA for the CDR3 is TGTGCCAGCAGCTTGCCCGGGGGCACTGAAGCTTTCTTT. Translating gives CASSLPGGTEAFF.